Shown below are 25 T cell receptor beta chains from a single sample sequenced in a study of blood T cell repertoires in COVID-19. Sequencing was performed with immunoSEQ multiplex PCR; in TCRdb, only in-frame clones are kept and a portion is missing. The table has about 160,000 clones, approximately 90% seen once. The material sequenced was peripheral blood. The source of these receptors is a man aged 18-30 years with acute or convalescent COVID-19.

V is TRBV30 and J is TRBJ2-3; a possible D gene is TRBD2 (6 bases). Per the germline V gene, CDR1 is GTSNPN and CDR2 is SVGIG (reference sequence). CDR3 size: 15 residues. The ends were cut back, 1 base at V and 1 base at J, with 12 bases in the middle. The CDR3 bases are TGTGCCTGGAGTGGTTTGGGGGGACGCACAGATACGCAGTATTTT. It yields the protein CAWSGLGGRTDTQYF.

J is TRBJ1-2 and V is TRBV4-1; tentative D call: TRBD1 (6 bases). The CDR3 consists of 15 residues. Deletions cut 0 bases from V and 3 bases from J, with 11 bases between. Germline CDR1 reads MGHRA; CDR2 reads YSYEKL. The CDR3 DNA sequence: TGCGCCAGCAGCCAAGAGGGCTCAGGGGACTATGGCTACACCTTC. Translated: CASSQEGSGDYGYTF.

This chain joins TRBV3-1 (or the pseudogene TRBV3-2) and TRBJ1-2; TRBD1 agrees at 8 bases. Looked up from germline, CDR1 is LGHDT and CDR2 is YNNKEL (reference sequence). Trimming at V came to 4 bases and at J to 1 base, leaving 8 bases not matched to a gene. The length of the CDR3 is 16 residues. CDR3 DNA: TGTGCCAGCAGCCTTCGGACAGGGAGATATAACTATGGCTACACCTTC. This sequence encodes CASSLRTGRYNYGYTF.

The chain links TRBV25-1 to TRBJ1-2; D perhaps matches TRBD1 (5 bases). Trimming removed 0 bases at V and 7 bases at J, with 12 bases between. Germline V gives CDR1 MGHDK, CDR2 SYGVNS. The CDR3 spans 14 residues. This chain's CDR3 is CASSEYYQGSGYTF. The CDR3 DNA sequence: TGTGCCAGCAGTGAATATTATCAGGGTAGTGGCTACACCTTC.

For the CDR3, the DNA is TGTGCCAGCAGTTCTCCCCGGGACTTCCAGGCGTTCTTC. It yields the protein CASSSPRDFQAFF. The V and J genes are TRBV12-3 or TRBV12-4 and TRBJ2-1, with a tentative D call TRBD2 (6 bases). This CDR3 has 13 amino acids. The V end was cut by 4 bases, the J end by 15 bases, with 19 bases between.

CDR3 DNA sequence: TGTGCCAGCAGAATATGGGGCGCTACAGTCCGCACTGAAGCTTTCTTT. Translating gives CASRIWGATVRTEAFF. The chain joins TRBV5-6 to TRBJ1-1; TRBD1 is a possible D gene (5 bases). From germline, CDR1 is SGHDT and CDR2 YYEEEE. This CDR3 comprises 16 residues. V was clipped by 5 bases and J by 4 bases, with 21 bases between them. Drawing the rest from reference TRBV5-6 and TRBJ1-1, the complete variable domain is DAGVTQSPTHLIKTRGQQVTLRCSPKSGHDTVSWYQQALGQGPQFIFQYYEEEERQRGNFPDRFSGHQFPNYSSELNVNALLLGDSALYLCASRIWGATVRTEAFFGQGTRLTVV.

CDR3 sequence reads: CASSQRQTYEQYF. The DNA for the CDR3 is TGTGCCAGCAGTCAAAGACAGACCTACGAGCAGTACTTC. The chain joins TRBV27 to TRBJ2-7; D might be TRBD1 (5 bases). V was pared by 5 bases and J by 2 bases, with 10 bases between. The CDR3 runs 13 residues. The V gene's germline CDR1 is MNHEY and CDR2 SMNVEV (reference sequence).

The chain joins TRBV2 to TRBJ2-7, with TRBD1 matching 10 bases. The V segment lost 8 bases and the J segment 3 bases; nucleotides outside the gene matches: 13. Germline V gives CDR1 SNHLY, CDR2 FYNNEI. The CDR3 extends over 16 amino acids. CDR3 sequence (DNA): TGTGCCAGCGCTAAAGGGGGACAGGGGTTAAACTACGAGCAGTACTTC. This sequence encodes CASAKGGQGLNYEQYF.

V is TRBV20-1 and J is TRBJ2-3, with 8 bases aligning to TRBD1. This CDR3 has 14 amino acids. The germline V gene has CDR1 DFQATT and CDR2 SNEGSKA (reference sequence). Losses at the gene ends were 3 bases for V and 6 bases for J; bases not matched to a gene: 8. CDR3 sequence (DNA): TGCAGTGCTAGTACAACAGGGGGGAGGGATACGCAGTATTTT. Its protein product is CSASTTGGRDTQYF.

This chain links TRBV9 with TRBJ1-6; TRBD1 agrees at 9 bases. The CDR3 totals 16 residues. With V trimmed by 4 bases and J by 10 bases, 12 bases remained unmatched. Germline V gene lookup returns CDR1 SGDLS and CDR2 YYNGEE. In DNA form, the CDR3 reads TGTGCCAGCAGCTTTGGATCCGGGACAGGGAGCTCACCCCTCCACTTT. Translating it yields CASSFGSGTGSSPLHF.

The CDR3 nucleotides are TGTGCCAGCAGTTACTCGACACAGGGAGTTGGCTACACCTTC. This sequence encodes CASSYSTQGVGYTF. This rearrangement joins TRBV6-5 to TRBJ1-2; TRBD1 might be the D (6 bases). The length of the CDR3 is 14 residues. V was shortened by 0 bases and J by 7 bases, with 12 bases between the two germline ends. The germline V gene has CDR1 MNHEY and CDR2 SVGAGI.

The chain recombines TRBV5-4 with TRBJ2-7; tentatively, D is TRBD1 (5 bases). CDR1 SGHNT and CDR2 YYREEE come from the germline V gene (reference sequence). The V end was cut by 1 base, the J end by 3 bases, with 8 bases between. This CDR3 contains 13 residues. CDR3 residues: CASSLSRDYEQYF. CDR3 nucleotide sequence: TGTGCCAGCAGCTTGAGCAGGGACTACGAGCAGTACTTC.

The CDR3 sequence is CASSDSQGADTQYF. The CDR3 DNA sequence: TGTGCCAGCAGTGACTCCCAGGGGGCAGATACGCAGTATTTT. J is TRBJ2-3 and V is TRBV6-4, with 7 bases identical to TRBD1. Germline CDR1 reads MRHNA; CDR2 reads SNTAGT. The CDR3 loop spans 14 amino acids. V lost 0 bases and J lost 4; bases outside the gene matches: 1.

Regarding this clone: Other nucleotide sequences from this sample produce the same CDR3. This chain uses TRBV9 with TRBJ1-2; TRBD1 matches at 10 bases. The trim removed 1 base at V and 2 bases at J, leaving 2 bases unmatched. The germline V gene encodes CDR1 SGDLS and CDR2 YYNGEE. The CDR3 loop spans 15 amino acids. The DNA for the CDR3 is TGTGCCAGCAGCGTATGGACAGGGGGAAACTATGGCTACACCTTC. It encodes CASSVWTGGNYGYTF.

This clone has a handful of counts. The rearrangement joins TRBV5-1 to TRBJ2-7; TRBD2 aligns across 16 bases. The CDR3 runs to 15 residues. The junction had 4 bases not matched to a gene; V was cut back by 6 bases and J by 4 bases. Germline assignment: CDR1 SGHRS and CDR2 YFSETQ. CDR3 region: CASKPGLAGGYEQYF. The CDR3 DNA reads as TGCGCCAGCAAACCGGGACTAGCGGGGGGGTACGAGCAGTACTTC.

The chain combines TRBV30 with TRBJ2-3; D is unclear. Germline V gene lookup returns CDR1 GTSNPN and CDR2 SVGIG (reference sequence). The CDR3 runs 14 residues. The V end lost 2 bases, the J end lost 0 bases, and 9 bases lay between the germline ends. The CDR3 is CAWSNGVSTDTQYF. The CDR3 region has the DNA TGTGCCTGGAGTAACGGAGTTAGCACAGATACGCAGTATTTT.

CDR3 DNA: TGCTCCGTAAGGGACACGAACACCGGGGAGCTGTTTTTT. Its translation: CSVRDTNTGELFF. The chain recombines TRBV29-1 with TRBJ2-2, with D possibly matching TRBD1 (6 bases). Germline CDR1 SQVTM, CDR2 ANQGSEA. This CDR3 contains 13 residues.

This chain links TRBV18 with TRBJ1-5; 8 bases align to TRBD1. There are 19 residues in the CDR3. The V gene's germline CDR1 is KGHSH and CDR2 LQKENI. V lost 6 bases to trimming and J lost 5 bases; unmatched junction nucleotides: 21. The CDR3 DNA is TGTGCCAGCTCCCTCGGTCGGACAGGGACAACGAACGGGGATCAGCCCCAGCATTTT. Translated, it gives CASSLGRTGTTNGDQPQHF.

This clone was found a few times. This chain uses TRBV19 with TRBJ2-1, with TRBD2 matching 9 bases. Germline-derived CDR1 and CDR2 are LNHDA and SQIVND (reference sequence). V lost 7 bases to trimming and J lost 7 bases; unmatched junction nucleotides: 8. The CDR3 loop spans 14 amino acids. CDR3 nucleotides: TGTGCCAGTATGGGGCGGGAGGGCTCTAATGAGCAGTTCTTC. This gives the protein CASMGREGSNEQFF.

This chain joins TRBV6-6 and TRBJ1-5; D unclear. CDR1 MNHNY and CDR2 SVGAGI come from the germline V gene (reference sequence). The CDR3 loop spans 12 amino acids. V shed 0 bases and J shed 15 bases, with 12 bases lying between them. The CDR3 DNA follows: TGTGCCAGCAGTTACTCCCTAAGTTTCCCGCATTTT. Its protein is CASSYSLSFPHF.

This chain joins TRBV27 and TRBJ1-6, with no clear D. In germline, CDR1 is MNHEY, CDR2 SMNVEV (reference sequence). CDR3 length: 17 amino acids. Trimming left V 6 bases short and J 0 bases short, with 15 bases between. The CDR3 is CASREWAISSYNSPLHF. The CDR3 nucleotides are TGTGCCAGCAGGGAATGGGCTATTAGCTCCTATAATTCACCCCTCCACTTT.

This clone was observed a single time. The chain couples TRBV11-3 to TRBJ2-1, with 8 nucleotides matching TRBD2. This CDR3 contains 15 residues. V was clipped by 5 bases and J by 0 bases; unmatched bases: 3. CDR1 SGHNT and CDR2 YENEEA come from the germline V gene. CDR3: CASSGSGSSYNEQFF. DNA for the CDR3: TGTGCCAGCAGCGGCAGCGGGAGCTCCTACAATGAGCAGTTCTTC.

CDR3 amino acids: CASSPLTGVNTEAFF. The DNA of the CDR3 is TGTGCCAGCAGTCCGCTGACAGGAGTGAACACTGAAGCTTTCTTT. This chain links TRBV2 with TRBJ1-1; maybe TRBD1 (6 bases). This CDR3 is built from 15 residues. Per the germline V gene, CDR1 is SNHLY and CDR2 is FYNNEI. V was clipped by 5 bases and J by 0 bases, with 13 bases between them.

This sequence joins TRBV30 and TRBJ1-3; perhaps TRBD1 as D (6 bases). Germline CDR1 GTSNPN, CDR2 SVGIG (reference sequence). The CDR3 spans 17 residues. V lost 0 bases and J lost 0, with 15 bases in between. CDR3 sequence: CAWSVRAGVGSGNTIYF. CDR3 nucleotides: TGTGCCTGGAGTGTACGGGCAGGGGTTGGCTCTGGAAACACCATATATTTT.

This sequence joins TRBV3-1 (or the pseudogene TRBV3-2) and TRBJ1-1; 9 bases are shared with TRBD1. The length of the CDR3 is 16 residues. CDR1 and CDR2 from the germline V gene are LGHDT and YNNKEL (reference sequence). J was trimmed by 1 base and V by 4 bases; bases with no gene match: 7. The CDR3, as DNA: TGTGCCAGCAGCCTATTCCTGGGACAGGGGAACACTGAAGCTTTCTTT. Amino acids: CASSLFLGQGNTEAFF.